This TCR beta chain was recovered during a study of T cells in tuberculosis. The sample's time point: new active TB diagnosis, blood taken before or within 7 days of starting treatment. Produced via immunoSEQ multiplex PCR; TCRdb's table is partial and in-frame only. The repertoire holds more than 20,000 clones, with over 75% as singletons. Trimming stripped 3 bases from V and 8 bases from J, with 16 bases between. Looked up from germline, CDR1 is GTSNPN and CDR2 is SVGIG (reference sequence). The CDR3 is 13 amino acids. The sample consisted of PBMCs, taken at tuberculosis diagnosis. The chain carries TRBV30 and TRBJ1-2, with D uncertain. The TCR was taken from an adult with tuberculosis. Written as DNA, the CDR3 is TGTGCCTGGAGCCCTAACACCGGGTTGGGCTACACCTTC. It translates to CAWSPNTGLGYTF.